The clone carrying this T cell receptor beta chain has more than one count but fewer than ten. Its antigen is unidentified. The record originates from a study of post-analysis software for immune sequencing data. Study-wide points: Multiple sclerosis patients showed significantly lower normalized Chao1 diversity than controls did. TRBV segments more frequent in patients than in controls numbered several and included TRBV5-6, TRBV5-1 and TRBV20-1.

cDNA libraries of TCR beta carried unique molecular identifiers. TCRdb itself ran the PCR reads through MiXCR, one entry per CDR3 protein. The table lists hundreds of thousands of distinct CDR3 sequences, just under 30% of them singletons, with more than 0.45% in the top ten. This CDR3 has 13 amino acids. Looked up from germline, CDR1 is SGHVS and CDR2 is FQNEAQ. Trimming took 7 bases from V and 5 from J; bases not matched to a gene: 4. This chain links TRBV7-8 with TRBJ2-1; 8 nucleotides match TRBD2. The source of this sequence is a girl aged 10 to 17 with multiple sclerosis. Sequenced sample: blood. DNA of the CDR3: TGTGCCAGCACGCAAGCGGGGGACAATGAGCAGTTCTTC. It is translated as CASTQAGDNEQFF.